The TCR beta chain described here comes from a study of identical twins. Template switching added a universal primer site; cDNA carried unique molecular identifiers. One entry per CDR3 protein, called by TCRdb with MiXCR from the 5' RACE reads. The table has 450,000 to 650,000 distinct CDR3 sequences, just under 10% seen once. V lost 4 bases to trimming and J lost 5 bases, with 9 bases between them. This CDR3 has 13 residues. Germline loops: CDR1 MNHEY, CDR2 SVGAGI. This clonotype was observed many times. The data also belong to a second study, concerning yellow fever vaccine responses in identical twins.

This clonotype was obtained from a woman in her late teens or twenties in good health. This rearrangement joins TRBV6-5 to TRBJ2-4; D possibly corresponds to TRBD1 (6 bases). Sequencing input: PBMCs. CDR3 amino acids: CASSSWTENIQYF. As DNA, the CDR3 is TGTGCCAGCAGTTCATGGACAGAAAACATTCAGTACTTC.